The clone carrying this T cell receptor (beta chain) was observed a handful of times. The data derive from a study of early T cells in non-severe SARS-CoV-2 infection. Trimming took 0 bases from V and 1 from J, leaving 7 bases between them. This CDR3 region has 14 residues. The germline V gene encodes CDR1 SGDLS and CDR2 YYNGEE. TCRdb fed the 5' RACE reads into MiXCR, producing one record per CDR3 protein. The sample shows approximately 47,000 distinct CDR3 sequences, roughly a tenth of them seen only once. Sequenced here: whole blood, sampled at baseline. This TCR derives from an adult who was a healthcare worker with PCR-confirmed SARS-CoV-2 infection or an uninfected control (not recorded which). V and J are TRBV9 and TRBJ1-1; D is undetermined. The CDR3 loop is CASSVEMGNTEAFF. The CDR3 bases are TGTGCCAGCAGCGTAGAAATGGGGAACACTGAAGCTTTCTTT.